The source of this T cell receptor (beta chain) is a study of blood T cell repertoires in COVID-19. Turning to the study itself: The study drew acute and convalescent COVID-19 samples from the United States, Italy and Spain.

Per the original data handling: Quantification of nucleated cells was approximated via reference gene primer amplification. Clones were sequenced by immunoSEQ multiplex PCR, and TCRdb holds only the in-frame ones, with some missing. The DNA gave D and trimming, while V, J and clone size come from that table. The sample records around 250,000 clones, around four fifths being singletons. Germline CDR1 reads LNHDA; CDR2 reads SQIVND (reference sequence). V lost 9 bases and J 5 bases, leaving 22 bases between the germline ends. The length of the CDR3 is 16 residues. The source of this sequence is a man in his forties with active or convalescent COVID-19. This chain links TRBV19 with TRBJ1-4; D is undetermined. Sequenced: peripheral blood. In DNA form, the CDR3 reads TGTGCCAGGAGATTAGAGTGCGGTCAGTTAAATGAAAAACTGTTTTTT. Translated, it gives CARRLECGQLNEKLFF.